One and the same sample provided the 29 T cell receptor beta chains below, sequenced in a study of blood T cell repertoires in COVID-19. The assay was immunoSEQ multiplex PCR, and TCRdb's table has in-frame clones only and misses some. The data contain fewer than 250,000 clones, 85% to 90% of them singletons. Sequenced sample: PBMCs or T cells enriched from blood (not recorded which). These receptors all stem from a woman aged 40-49 years in a cohort exposed to, infected with or recovered from COVID-19 (not recorded which).

This rearrangement joins TRBV27 to TRBJ1-1; D gene unclear. Germline V gene data show CDR1 as MNHEY and CDR2 as SMNVEV (reference sequence). This CDR3 is built from 14 residues. V gave up 5 bases and J gave up 4 bases, with 14 bases separating them. DNA of the CDR3: TGTGCCAGCAGTAACTCAGGACTCAGCACTGAAGCTTTCTTT. It yields the protein CASSNSGLSTEAFF.

This chain joins TRBV9 and TRBJ1-1, with 11 positions matching TRBD1. V gave up 4 bases and J gave up 6 bases; unmatched junction bases: 5. Looked up from germline, CDR1 is SGDLS and CDR2 is YYNGEE. The CDR3 spans 14 residues. The CDR3 DNA reads TGTGCCAGCAGCTTGGGACAGGGGGTGGCTGAAGCTTTCTTT. Translating it yields CASSLGQGVAEAFF.

The rearrangement joins TRBV2 to TRBJ2-1; no definite D call. V lost 11 bases and J 10 bases, leaving 21 bases between the germline ends. CDR3 length: 13 amino acids. Germline V CDR1 and CDR2: SNHLY, FYNNEI. The CDR3 sequence is CASRPEAIKEQFF. As DNA, the CDR3 is TGTGCCTCGCGGCCAGAAGCGATCAAGGAGCAGTTCTTC.

The chain combines TRBV2 with TRBJ2-1, with D perhaps matching TRBD2 (7 bases). The CDR3 has 15 residues. Trimming cost V 6 bases and J 2 bases, with 14 bases left between them. Germline CDR1 reads SNHLY; CDR2 reads FYNNEI. CDR3 residues: CASSLGGRTYNEQFF. The CDR3 coding sequence is TGTGCCAGCAGCCTCGGGGGGCGGACCTACAATGAGCAGTTCTTC. The whole variable domain, filled in from reference TRBV2 and TRBJ2-1, reads EPEVTQTPSHQVTQMGQEVILRCVPISNHLYFYWYRQILGQKVEFLVSFYNNEISEKSEIFDDQFSVERPDGSNFTLKIRSTKLEDSAMYFCASSLGGRTYNEQFFGPGTRLTVL.

V usage is TRBV19 and J usage is TRBJ1-5; D possibly corresponds to TRBD1 (5 bases). Trimming shortened V by 6 bases and J by 4 bases, and 16 bases separated the two germline ends. Germline V gives CDR1 LNHDA, CDR2 SQIVND (reference sequence). The CDR3 sequence is 15 residues long. In DNA form, the CDR3 reads TGTGCCAGTAGCCAGGAGGGGCGAATGAATCAGCCCCAGCATTTT. Translated: CASSQEGRMNQPQHF.

V and J are TRBV7-8 and TRBJ1-6, with TRBD1 matching over 8 bases. The CDR3 spans 16 residues. The germline V gene encodes CDR1 SGHVS and CDR2 FQNEAQ. V was clipped by 5 bases and J by 1 base; unmatched bases: 4. CDR3 protein: CASSPNRGSYNSPLHF. The CDR3 region has the DNA TGTGCCAGCAGCCCCAACAGGGGGTCCTATAATTCACCCCTCCACTTT.

The rearrangement joins TRBV5-1 to TRBJ1-2; D is perhaps TRBD1 (6 bases). V lost 2 bases and J 0 bases, leaving 11 bases between the germline ends. Germline assignment: CDR1 SGHRS and CDR2 YFSETQ. The length of the CDR3 is 15 residues. The CDR3 DNA follows: TGCGCCAGCAGCTTAGGACAGCGATCTAACTATGGCTACACCTTC. Encoded protein: CASSLGQRSNYGYTF.

The V gene is TRBV25-1, the J gene TRBJ2-5; a weak D match, TRBD2 (5 bases). The V gene's germline CDR1 is MGHDK and CDR2 SYGVNS. The V and J ends lost 5 bases and 8 bases respectively, with 18 bases between them. This CDR3 spans 14 amino acids. CDR3 in DNA: TGTGCCAGCAGTCGGACTGGGCAGGTGGAAACCCAGTACTTC. Protein product: CASSRTGQVETQYF.

The chain employs TRBV10-3 and TRBJ2-7, with TRBD2 as a possible D gene (6 bases). The CDR3 sequence is 17 residues long. CDR1 ENHRY and CDR2 SYGVKD come from the germline V gene. Deletions cut 0 bases from V and 0 bases from J, with 15 bases between. CDR3 sequence (DNA): TGTGCCATCAGTGAGTCGACTAGGGTAATGATCTCCTACGAGCAGTACTTC. It is translated as CAISESTRVMISYEQYF.

The gene calls are TRBV28 and TRBJ1-1; D ambiguous. The CDR3 length is 16 residues. CDR1 and CDR2 from the germline V gene are MDHEN and SYDVKM. The germline V and J ends were trimmed by 5 bases and 0 bases, with 16 bases remaining between them. The CDR3 here is CASSPVSFTMNTEAFF. For the CDR3, the DNA is TGTGCCAGCAGTCCCGTTAGTTTCACCATGAACACTGAAGCTTTCTTT. Full variable domain (missing parts from reference TRBV28 and TRBJ1-1): DVKVTQSSRYLVKRTGEKVFLECVQDMDHENMFWYRQDPGLGLRLIYFSYDVKMKEKGDIPEGYSVSREKKERFSLILESASTNQTSMYLCASSPVSFTMNTEAFFGQGTRLTVV.

The chain recombines TRBV19 with TRBJ1-5, with no clear D. This CDR3 comprises 14 residues. Looked up from germline, CDR1 is LNHDA and CDR2 is SQIVND (reference sequence). The germline V and J ends were trimmed by 1 base and 5 bases, with 9 bases remaining between them. In nucleotides, the CDR3 is TGTGCCAGTAGTATAGTATCCTTCGATCAGCCCCAGCATTTT. Protein sequence: CASSIVSFDQPQHF. The full variable domain, completed using reference TRBV19 and TRBJ1-5, is DGGITQSPKYLFRKEGQNVTLSCEQNLNHDAMYWYRQDPGQGLRLIYYSQIVNDFQKGDIAEGYSVSREKKESFPLTVTSAQKNPTAFYLCASSIVSFDQPQHFGDGTRLSIL.

This chain joins TRBV5-1 and TRBJ2-3; 7 bases map to TRBD1. CDR1 and CDR2 from the germline V gene are SGHRS and YFSETQ. The CDR3 is made up of 15 amino acids. J was trimmed by 1 base and V by 1 base; bases with no gene match: 3. CDR3 in amino acids: CASSLNRGGTDTQYF. The DNA for the CDR3 is TGCGCCAGCAGCTTGAACAGGGGCGGCACAGATACGCAGTATTTT.

This clone was found a few times. The chain uses TRBV7-2 and TRBJ2-5; D call uncertain. From germline, CDR1 is SGHTA and CDR2 FQGNSA. The CDR3 contains 14 residues. The V end was cut by 0 bases, the J end by 5 bases, with 10 bases between. Written as DNA, the CDR3 is TGTGCCAGCAGCTTAGCGCGAGGAACCGAGACCCAGTACTTC. This codes for CASSLARGTETQYF.

The chain joins TRBV4-1 to TRBJ1-5, with 7 positions matching TRBD1. Germline CDR1 reads MGHRA; CDR2 reads YSYEKL. CDR3 length: 16 amino acids. After removal of 0 bases from V and 3 bases from J, the junction contained 5 bases not matched to a gene. CDR3 region: CASSQEKGAFNQPQHF. The CDR3 coding sequence is TGCGCCAGCAGCCAAGAGAAGGGGGCCTTCAATCAGCCCCAGCATTTT.

CDR3 coding DNA: TGCGCCAGCAGCTTGGCCAGCGGGGGTAACACTGAAGCTTTCTTT. Protein product: CASSLASGGNTEAFF. The V call is TRBV5-1, the J call TRBJ1-1; D may be TRBD1 (5 bases). Trimming stripped 0 bases from V and 2 bases from J, with 11 bases between. CDR3 length: 15 amino acids. CDR1 and CDR2 (germline): SGHRS, YFSETQ.

This chain joins TRBV10-3 and TRBJ2-2; 12 nucleotides line up with TRBD2. CDR1 and CDR2 from the germline V gene are ENHRY and SYGVKD. J was trimmed by 0 bases and V by 6 bases; bases with no gene match: 5. The CDR3 is 17 amino acids. The CDR3 bases are TGTGCCATCAGCTCATGGACTAGCGGGGCGAACACCGGGGAGCTGTTTTTT. The encoded protein is CAISSWTSGANTGELFF.

The chain recombines TRBV5-1 with TRBJ2-1; 9 bases align to TRBD1. The CDR3 spans 17 residues. Germline CDR1 SGHRS, CDR2 YFSETQ. With 0 bases clipped from V and 4 bases from J, the junction kept 8 bases outside the gene matches. The CDR3 DNA follows: TGCGCCAGCAGCTTGGACCCTCCGGGACAGGGATACAATGAGCAGTTCTTC. It yields the protein CASSLDPPGQGYNEQFF.

Written as DNA, the CDR3 is TGTGCCAGTGGACTAGCGGGAGTCACCGGGGAGCTGTTTTTT. Translation: CASGLAGVTGELFF. This chain uses TRBV19 with TRBJ2-2, with 13 bases fitting TRBD2. CDR3 length: 14 residues. The J segment lost 4 bases and the V segment lost 8 bases, leaving 1 base of the junction unmatched. CDR1 is LNHDA, CDR2 SQIVND, per germline (reference sequence).

This sequence joins TRBV18 and TRBJ1-5; possibly TRBD1 for D (6 bases). Germline V gives CDR1 KGHSH, CDR2 LQKENI. Trimming took 3 bases from V and 2 from J, leaving 8 bases between them. The CDR3 is 14 residues long. The CDR3 is CASSPRQGNQPQHF. CDR3 DNA: TGTGCCAGCTCACCCCGACAGGGCAATCAGCCCCAGCATTTT. Based on the CDR3 plus reference TRBV18 and TRBJ1-5, the full variable domain is NAGVMQNPRHLVRRRGQEARLRCSPMKGHSHVYWYRQLPEEGLKFMVYLQKENIIDESGMPKERFSAEFPKEGPSILRIQQVVRGDSAAYFCASSPRQGNQPQHFGDGTRLSIL.

The chain links TRBV4-2 to TRBJ2-7; 14 positions agree with TRBD2. The CDR3 is 19 residues long. Per germline, CDR1 LGHNA and CDR2 YNFKEQ. Unmatched junction bases numbered 14, after V lost 4 bases and J lost 3 bases. Here the CDR3 DNA reads TGTGCCAGCAGCCCCCGACTAGCGGGAGGGCCTAATCTAGGCTACGAGCAGTACTTC. Its translation is CASSPRLAGGPNLGYEQYF.

This chain joins TRBV13 and TRBJ1-1, with TRBD1 as a possible D gene (5 bases). The germline gives CDR1 PRHDT, CDR2 FYEKMQ (reference sequence). Trimming took off 1 base at V and 4 bases at J, with 10 bases between the two ends. This CDR3 is 14 amino acids long. The CDR3 nucleotides are TGTGCCAGCAGCTTAGATGAAAGGGGCACTGAAGCTTTCTTT. It is translated as CASSLDERGTEAFF. Using reference TRBV13 and TRBJ1-1 for the parts outside the CDR3, the full variable domain is AAGVIQSPRHLIKEKRETATLKCYPIPRHDTVYWYQQGPGQDPQFLISFYEKMQSDKGSIPDRFSAQQFSDYHSELNMSSLELGDSALYFCASSLDERGTEAFFGQGTRLTVV.

This CDR3 is CASGLAKEQFF. The CDR3 DNA is TGCGCCAGCGGACTAGCAAAAGAGCAGTTCTTC. The gene calls are TRBV4-1 and TRBJ2-1; the match to TRBD2 covers 8 bases. Germline assignment: CDR1 MGHRA and CDR2 YSYEKL. The length of the CDR3 is 11 residues. V gave up 8 bases and J gave up 10 bases; unmatched junction bases: 4.

The rearrangement joins TRBV30 to TRBJ1-5; D perhaps matches TRBD1 (6 bases). V lost 2 bases to trimming and J lost 2 bases, with 13 bases between them. The CDR3 is 15 residues long. Germline V CDR1 and CDR2: GTSNPN, SVGIG (reference sequence). The CDR3 region is CAWSLGASGNQPQHF. The CDR3 bases are TGTGCCTGGAGTTTGGGGGCTTCAGGCAATCAGCCCCAGCATTTT.

V and J are TRBV7-9 and TRBJ2-5, with 7 bases that match TRBD1. CDR1 and CDR2 (germline): SEHNR, FQNEAQ (reference sequence). V lost 5 bases, J lost 0 bases, and 3 bases stayed unmatched. The CDR3 is 14 residues long. CDR3 protein: CASSRGQHQETQYF. CDR3 sequence (DNA): TGTGCCAGCAGCCGGGGACAGCACCAAGAGACCCAGTACTTC. Supplemented by reference TRBV7-9 and TRBJ2-5, the full variable domain reads DTGVSQNPRHKITKRGQNVTFRCDPISEHNRLYWYRQTLGQGPEFLTYFQNEAQLEKSRLLSDRFSAERPKGSFSTLEIQRTEQGDSAMYLCASSRGQHQETQYFGPGTRLLVL.

This chain links TRBV27 with TRBJ2-2, with TRBD2 identical over 7 bases. Germline V gives CDR1 MNHEY, CDR2 SMNVEV (reference sequence). The CDR3 has 16 amino acids. The ends lost 3 bases at V and 4 bases at J; junction bases unmatched: 8. The CDR3 protein is CASSFVGGRGTGELFF. The DNA for the CDR3 is TGTGCCAGCAGTTTCGTTGGTGGGAGGGGCACCGGGGAGCTGTTTTTT.

The V gene is TRBV5-1, the J gene TRBJ1-4; 10 bases fit TRBD1. There are 15 residues in the CDR3. The trim removed 0 bases at V and 6 bases at J, leaving 2 bases unmatched. CDR1 and CDR2 from the germline V gene are SGHRS and YFSETQ. The CDR3 DNA reads TGCGCCAGCAGCTTGGTCGGGACAGGGGATGAAAAACTGTTTTTT. Its protein is CASSLVGTGDEKLFF.

This clone was seen repeatedly, ten times or more. The DNA for the CDR3 is TGTGCCAGCCAGACAGGGCCAGGTGAAAAACTGTTTTTT. Its translation: CASQTGPGEKLFF. V is TRBV9 and J is TRBJ1-4, with 7 positions matching TRBD1. Germline values: CDR1 SGDLS, CDR2 YYNGEE. V trimming: 7 bases; J trimming: 7 bases; junction bases outside the gene matches: 7. This CDR3 is 13 amino acids long.

This chain connects TRBV6-5 to TRBJ1-4, with no clear D. The CDR3 covers 13 residues. Germline CDR1 MNHEY, CDR2 SVGAGI. Deletions cut 8 bases from V and 8 bases from J, with 15 bases between. DNA of the CDR3: TGTGCCAGCGGGAGTAGGGAAGGAGAAAAACTGTTTTTT. Residues: CASGSREGEKLFF.

CDR3 sequence: CASSLAFTYGYTF. CDR3 sequence (DNA): TGTGCCAGCAGCTTAGCTTTCACTTATGGCTACACCTTC. The chain links TRBV7-9 to TRBJ1-2; no firm D call. Germline V gene data show CDR1 as SEHNR and CDR2 as FQNEAQ (reference sequence). There are 13 residues in the CDR3. The V end lost 0 bases, the J end lost 5 bases, and 7 bases lay between the germline ends.